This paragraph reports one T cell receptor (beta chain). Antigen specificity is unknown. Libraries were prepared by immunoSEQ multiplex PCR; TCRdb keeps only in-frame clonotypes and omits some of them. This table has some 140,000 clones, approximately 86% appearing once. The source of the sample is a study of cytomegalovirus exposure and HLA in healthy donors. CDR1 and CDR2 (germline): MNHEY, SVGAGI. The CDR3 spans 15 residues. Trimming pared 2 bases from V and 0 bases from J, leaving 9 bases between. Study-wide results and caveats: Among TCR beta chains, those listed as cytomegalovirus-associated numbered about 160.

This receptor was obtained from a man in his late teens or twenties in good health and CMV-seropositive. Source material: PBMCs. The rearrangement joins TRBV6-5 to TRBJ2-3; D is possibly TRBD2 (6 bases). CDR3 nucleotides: TGTGCCAGCAGTTACGAGGGGACTAGCACAGATACGCAGTATTTT. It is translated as CASSYEGTSTDTQYF.